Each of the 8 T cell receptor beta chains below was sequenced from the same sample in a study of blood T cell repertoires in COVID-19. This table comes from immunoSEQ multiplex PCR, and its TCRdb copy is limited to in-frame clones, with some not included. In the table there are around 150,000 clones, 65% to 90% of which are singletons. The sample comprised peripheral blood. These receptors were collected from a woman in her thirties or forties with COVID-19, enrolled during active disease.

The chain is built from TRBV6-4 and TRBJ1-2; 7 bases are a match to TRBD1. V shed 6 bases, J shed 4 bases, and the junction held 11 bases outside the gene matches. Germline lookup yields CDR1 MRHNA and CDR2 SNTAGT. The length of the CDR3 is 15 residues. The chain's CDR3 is CASRAGQVLFYGYTF. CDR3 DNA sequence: TGTGCCAGCAGAGCTGGACAGGTACTTTTCTATGGCTACACCTTC.

Here the CDR3 DNA reads TGTGCCAGCAGCCAAGATGGGAGCCGTACGCAGTTCTTC. Residues: CASSQDGSRTQFF. The J gene is TRBJ2-1, the V gene TRBV3-1 (or the pseudogene TRBV3-2); maybe TRBD2 (5 bases). Germline V lookup: CDR1 LGHDT, CDR2 YNNKEL (reference sequence). The CDR3 sequence is 13 residues long. Trimming left V 0 bases short and J 12 bases short, with 12 bases between.

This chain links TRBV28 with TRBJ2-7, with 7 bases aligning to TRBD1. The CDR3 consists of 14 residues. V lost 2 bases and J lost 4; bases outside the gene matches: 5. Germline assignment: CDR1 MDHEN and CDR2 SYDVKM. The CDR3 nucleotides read TGTGCCAGCAGTTTAATCGACAGGGTGTACGAGCAGTACTTC. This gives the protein CASSLIDRVYEQYF. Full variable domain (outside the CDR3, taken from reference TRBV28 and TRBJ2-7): DVKVTQSSRYLVKRTGEKVFLECVQDMDHENMFWYRQDPGLGLRLIYFSYDVKMKEKGDIPEGYSVSREKKERFSLILESASTNQTSMYLCASSLIDRVYEQYFGPGTRLTVT.

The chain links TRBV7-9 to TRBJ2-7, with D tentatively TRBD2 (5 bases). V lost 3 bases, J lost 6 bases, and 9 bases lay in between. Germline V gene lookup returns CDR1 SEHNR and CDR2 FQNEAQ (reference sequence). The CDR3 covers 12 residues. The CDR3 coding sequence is TGTGCCAGCAGCTTGGTAGCGAGCGAGCAGTACTTC. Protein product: CASSLVASEQYF.

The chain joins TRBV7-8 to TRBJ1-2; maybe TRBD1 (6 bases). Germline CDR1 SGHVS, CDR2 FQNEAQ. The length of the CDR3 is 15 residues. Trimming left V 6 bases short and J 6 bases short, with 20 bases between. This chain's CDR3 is CASREGQGILNGYTF. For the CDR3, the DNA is TGTGCCAGCAGAGAGGGTCAGGGGATTTTAAATGGCTACACCTTC.

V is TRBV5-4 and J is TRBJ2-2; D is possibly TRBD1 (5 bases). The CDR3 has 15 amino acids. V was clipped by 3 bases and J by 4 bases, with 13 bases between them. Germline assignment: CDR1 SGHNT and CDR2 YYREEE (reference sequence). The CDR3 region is CASSSPGSSTGELFF. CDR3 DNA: TGTGCCAGCAGCTCTCCAGGGTCGTCCACCGGGGAGCTGTTTTTT.

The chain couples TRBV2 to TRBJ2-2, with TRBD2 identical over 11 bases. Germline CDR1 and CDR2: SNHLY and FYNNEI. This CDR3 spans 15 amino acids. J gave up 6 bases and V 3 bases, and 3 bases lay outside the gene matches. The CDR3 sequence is CASSDVAGGPGELFF. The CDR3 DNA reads TGTGCCAGCAGTGATGTAGCGGGGGGGCCCGGGGAGCTGTTTTTT.

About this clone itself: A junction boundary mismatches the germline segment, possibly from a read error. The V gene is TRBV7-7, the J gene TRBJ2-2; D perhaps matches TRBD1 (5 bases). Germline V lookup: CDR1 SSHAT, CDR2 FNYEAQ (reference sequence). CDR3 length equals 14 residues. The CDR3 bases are TGTGCTAGCAGCTCGACAGCGAACACCGGGGAGCTGTTTTTT. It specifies CASSSTANTGELFF.